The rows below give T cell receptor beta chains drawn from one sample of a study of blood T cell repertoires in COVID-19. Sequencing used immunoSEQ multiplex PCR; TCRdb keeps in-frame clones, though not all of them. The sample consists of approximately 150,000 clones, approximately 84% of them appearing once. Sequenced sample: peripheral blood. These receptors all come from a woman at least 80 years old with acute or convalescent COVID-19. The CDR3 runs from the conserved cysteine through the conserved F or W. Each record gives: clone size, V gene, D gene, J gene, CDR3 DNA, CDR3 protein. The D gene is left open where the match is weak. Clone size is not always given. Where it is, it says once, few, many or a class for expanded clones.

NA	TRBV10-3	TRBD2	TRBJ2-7	TGTGCCATCAGTGAGTCCCGCGGGGGGACCCGCTACGAGCAGTACTTC	CAISESRGGTRYEQYF
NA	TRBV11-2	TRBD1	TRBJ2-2	TGTGCCAGCAGCTTACGCAGGGGGCTGACCGGGGAGCTGTTTTTT	CASSLRRGLTGELFF
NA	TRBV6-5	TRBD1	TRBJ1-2	TGTGCCAGCAGCCTTAGGGGGCCTAACTATGGCTACACCTTC	CASSLRGPNYGYTF
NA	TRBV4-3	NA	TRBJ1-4	TGCGCCAGCAGCCAAGAGCCAGATGCAACTAATGAAAAACTGTTTTTT	CASSQEPDATNEKLFF
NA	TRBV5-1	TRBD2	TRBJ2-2	TGCGCCAGCAGCTTGAGTCCGGGAGGTTCCACCGGGGAGCTGTTTTTT	CASSLSPGGSTGELFF
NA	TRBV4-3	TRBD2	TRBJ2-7	TGCGCCAGCAGCCACTCTAGCGGGAGTTACGAGCAGTACTTC	CASSHSSGSYEQYF
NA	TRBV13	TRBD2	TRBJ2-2	TGTGCCTCGAGGAAGACTAGCGGGACGACCACCGGGGAGCTGTTTTTT	CASRKTSGTTTGELFF
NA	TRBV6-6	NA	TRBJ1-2	TGTGCCAGCAGTTACCCCCAGGGTGGCTACACCTTC	CASSYPQGGYTF
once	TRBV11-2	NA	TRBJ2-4	TGTGCCAGCAGCTCAACGTGGACAGGGAGGGAAAACATTCAGTACTTC	CASSSTWTGRENIQYF
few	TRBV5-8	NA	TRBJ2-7	TGTGCCAGCAGCTTTGCTAGGTACGAGCAGTACTTC	CASSFARYEQYF